These 13 T cell receptor beta chains share one sample of origin, sequenced in a study of cytomegalovirus exposure and HLA in healthy donors. PCR used 60 Vbeta primers and 13 Jbeta primers. Repertoires were generated with immunoSEQ multiplex PCR, while TCRdb's copy carries only in-frame clones and drops some. The sample includes about 150,000 clones, around 84% of them seen just once. Input material: PBMCs. The receptor set was obtained from a man between 45 and 60 years old in good health and CMV-seropositive.

The chain has TRBV27 and TRBJ1-2; no definite D call. Germline CDR1 MNHEY, CDR2 SMNVEV (reference sequence). The ends were cut back, 6 bases at V and 6 bases at J, with 17 bases in the middle. The CDR3 is 14 amino acids. Here the CDR3 reads CASSPTPRQDGYTF. The DNA for the CDR3 is TGTGCCAGCAGCCCGACCCCTCGTCAGGATGGCTACACCTTC.

This rearrangement joins TRBV2 to TRBJ2-7, with 10 bases matching TRBD1. The CDR3 totals 12 residues. The germline V gene encodes CDR1 SNHLY and CDR2 FYNNEI. With V trimmed by 9 bases and J by 4 bases, 3 bases remained unmatched. In DNA form, the CDR3 reads TGTGCCAGTGGGGGACAGGGGTACGAGCAGTACTTC. This sequence encodes CASGGQGYEQYF. The entire variable domain, with the rest obtained from reference TRBV2 and TRBJ2-7, is as follows: EPEVTQTPSHQVTQMGQEVILRCVPISNHLYFYWYRQILGQKVEFLVSFYNNEISEKSEIFDDQFSVERPDGSNFTLKIRSTKLEDSAMYFCASGGQGYEQYFGPGTRLTVT.

The genes are TRBV9 and TRBJ1-6; TRBD1 matches at 11 bases. The V gene's germline CDR1 is SGDLS and CDR2 YYNGEE. J lost 7 bases, V lost 0 bases, and 3 bases had no gene match. The CDR3 loop spans 16 amino acids. The CDR3 region is CASSVGTGGTNSPLHF. CDR3 nucleotide sequence: TGTGCCAGCAGCGTAGGGACAGGGGGCACAAATTCACCCCTCCACTTT.

This clone was picked up a small number of times. The chain employs TRBV7-9 and TRBJ1-6; the D gene is possibly TRBD1 (6 bases). The CDR3 sequence is 13 residues long. Germline V gives CDR1 SEHNR, CDR2 FQNEAQ (reference sequence). V lost 6 bases and J 7 bases, leaving 10 bases between the germline ends. The CDR3 here is CASRAQGNSPLHF. DNA for the CDR3: TGTGCCAGCAGGGCGCAGGGGAATTCACCCCTCCACTTT.

This rearrangement joins TRBV10-1 to TRBJ2-3; D is possibly TRBD1 (6 bases). The CDR3 spans 13 residues. Trimming removed 6 bases from V and 3 bases from J, with 10 bases in between. Germline V lookup: CDR1 WNHNN, CDR2 SYGVQD (reference sequence). Written as DNA, the CDR3 is TGCGCCAGCAGGGAACAGGGTACAGATACGCAGTATTTT. Amino acid sequence: CASREQGTDTQYF.

The DNA for the CDR3 is TGTGCCATCCCCACCCCACAGGGTCGGCTCTATGGCTACACCTTC. It yields the protein CAIPTPQGRLYGYTF. The V gene is TRBV7-2, the J gene TRBJ1-2; a possible D gene is TRBD1 (6 bases). The length of the CDR3 is 15 residues. CDR1 and CDR2 (germline): SGHTA, FQGNSA. The germline V and J ends were trimmed by 10 bases and 4 bases, with 22 bases remaining between them.

The chain employs TRBV19 and TRBJ1-1, with 7 bases fitting TRBD1. Germline lookup yields CDR1 LNHDA and CDR2 SQIVND (reference sequence). With 5 bases clipped from V and 1 base from J, the junction kept 7 bases outside the gene matches. The CDR3 loop spans 15 amino acids. The CDR3 nucleotides are TGTGCCAGTAGTTCTCGACAGGGCGGGAACACTGAAGCTTTCTTT. Amino acids: CASSSRQGGNTEAFF.

This chain links TRBV9 with TRBJ1-1; D possibly corresponds to TRBD1 (5 bases). V lost 3 bases and J 1 base, leaving 7 bases between the germline ends. CDR1 and CDR2 from the germline V gene are SGDLS and YYNGEE. The CDR3 spans 13 residues. The CDR3 loop reads CASSAGQNTEAFF. As DNA, the CDR3 is TGTGCCAGCAGCGCCGGACAGAACACTGAAGCTTTCTTT.

The rearrangement links TRBV6-5 to TRBJ1-5; no clear D. The germline V gene encodes CDR1 MNHEY and CDR2 SVGAGI. The CDR3 has 13 amino acids. CDR3 nucleotide sequence: TGTGCGTCCGGGGTGATAAGCAATCAGCCCCAGCATTTT. Encoded protein: CASGVISNQPQHF.

V gene TRBV6-5 combines with J gene TRBJ1-5; TRBD1 matches at 9 bases. Trimming removed 4 bases from V and 2 bases from J; junction bases left unmatched: 3. There are 15 residues in the CDR3. From germline, CDR1 is MNHEY and CDR2 SVGAGI. CDR3 sequence: CASSLDRGGNQPQHF. Written as DNA, the CDR3 is TGTGCCAGCAGTTTGGACAGGGGTGGCAATCAGCCCCAGCATTTT.

The chain employs TRBV13 and TRBJ2-3; 7 positions match TRBD2. The CDR3 length is 15 residues. Germline CDR1 PRHDT, CDR2 FYEKMQ (reference sequence). Trimming took 2 bases from V and 3 from J; bases not matched to a gene: 5. The CDR3 is CASSLFGGGTDTQYF. The CDR3 DNA sequence: TGTGCCAGCAGCTTATTTGGGGGGGGGACAGATACGCAGTATTTT. Filled out from reference TRBV13 and TRBJ2-3, the complete variable domain reads AAGVIQSPRHLIKEKRETATLKCYPIPRHDTVYWYQQGPGQDPQFLISFYEKMQSDKGSIPDRFSAQQFSDYHSELNMSSLELGDSALYFCASSLFGGGTDTQYFGPGTRLTVL.

The rearrangement links TRBV11-2 to TRBJ2-7, with TRBD1 matching 9 bases. V gave up 6 bases and J gave up 2 bases; unmatched junction bases: 5. The CDR3 has 14 residues. Germline CDR1 and CDR2: SGHAT and FQNNGV. CDR3 in amino acids: CASSLDRGTYEQYF. The CDR3 DNA sequence: TGTGCCAGCAGTTTGGACAGGGGTACCTACGAGCAGTACTTC. The full variable domain, completed using reference TRBV11-2 and TRBJ2-7, is EAGVAQSPRYKIIEKRQSVAFWCNPISGHATLYWYQQILGQGPKLLIQFQNNGVVDDSQLPKDRFSAERLKGVDSTLKIQPAKLEDSAVYLCASSLDRGTYEQYFGPGTRLTVT.

The CDR3 spells CASSISRETQYF. CDR3 nucleotide sequence: TGTGCCAGTAGTATTTCGCGAGAGACCCAGTACTTC. This sequence joins TRBV19 and TRBJ2-5; no definite D call. V lost 3 bases and J 4 bases, leaving 6 bases between the germline ends. This CDR3 contains 12 residues. Germline V gives CDR1 LNHDA, CDR2 SQIVND (reference sequence).